These 22 T cell receptor beta chains were sequenced from one sample in a study of cytomegalovirus exposure and HLA in healthy donors. The PCR had 60 Vbeta and 13 Jbeta primers. Profiled with immunoSEQ multiplex PCR; TCRdb holds only in-frame clones, not every one. The table shows approximately 76,000 clones, with 79% occurring only once. Material for sequencing was PBMCs. Receptors originate from a young man in good health and CMV-seronegative.

The rearrangement links TRBV11-2 to TRBJ1-1; TRBD1 is a possible D gene (6 bases). Germline CDR1 SGHAT, CDR2 FQNNGV. The CDR3 has 15 residues. V lost 3 bases and J lost 1, with 12 bases in between. CDR3 residues: CASSFLRDTNTEAFF. Here the CDR3 DNA reads TGTGCCAGCAGCTTCCTCCGGGACACGAACACTGAAGCTTTCTTT.

In regard to this clone: One end of the junction varies from germline; a read error may be responsible. CDR3 nucleotides: TGTGCCAGCAGCTTGATCGGGGTGGTCAATGAGGAGTTCTTC. Residues: CASSLIGVVNEEFF. The V call is TRBV5-6, the J call TRBJ2-1, with TRBD2 as a possible D gene (5 bases). This CDR3 is built from 14 residues. Looked up from germline, CDR1 is SGHDT and CDR2 is YYEEEE.

CDR3: CASGLFYGYTF. The CDR3 DNA reads TGTGCCAGCGGGCTCTTCTATGGCTACACCTTC. The chain links TRBV6-1 to TRBJ1-2, with unresolved D. The CDR3 contains 11 residues. V was trimmed by 8 bases and J by 4 bases, leaving 8 bases between them. CDR1 MNHNS and CDR2 SASEGT come from the germline V gene.

This clone was detected a few times. This chain joins TRBV5-1 and TRBJ2-2, with D possibly being TRBD1 (6 bases). Trimming took off 7 bases at V and 5 bases at J, with 9 bases between the two ends. CDR3 length: 12 amino acids. Germline V gene data show CDR1 as SGHRS and CDR2 as YFSETQ. CDR3 amino acids: CASGQLTGELFF. CDR3 nucleotides: TGCGCCAGCGGACAGCTAACCGGGGAGCTGTTTTTT.

CDR3 nucleotide sequence: TGTGCCAGCAGTGAAGCCAGACAACGGACAGTTGGGACTTTC. Its protein is CASSEARQRTVGTF. The rearrangement links TRBV2 to TRBJ2-6; maybe TRBD1 (6 bases). The CDR3 has 14 residues. Trimming stripped 0 bases from V and 18 bases from J, with 18 bases between. Germline lookup yields CDR1 SNHLY and CDR2 FYNNEI.

The chain employs TRBV7-9 and TRBJ1-2; D gene uncertain. The CDR3 runs to 15 residues. The germline V gene has CDR1 SEHNR and CDR2 FQNEAQ (reference sequence). V gave up 3 bases and J gave up 8 bases, with 19 bases separating them. CDR3 DNA: TGTGCCAGCAGCTTTGTGGGCCACACTTATAGGGGCTACACCTTC. It specifies CASSFVGHTYRGYTF. Full variable domain (missing parts from reference TRBV7-9 and TRBJ1-2): DTGVSQNPRHKITKRGQNVTFRCDPISEHNRLYWYRQTLGQGPEFLTYFQNEAQLEKSRLLSDRFSAERPKGSFSTLEIQRTEQGDSAMYLCASSFVGHTYRGYTFGSGTRLTVV.

The rearrangement links TRBV5-6 to TRBJ2-1, with D possibly being TRBD2 (6 bases). CDR3 length: 15 residues. V dropped 2 bases and J dropped 7 bases, with 16 bases sitting between them. Looked up from germline, CDR1 is SGHDT and CDR2 is YYEEEE. CDR3 sequence: CASSFASGAFNEQFF. CDR3 nucleotide sequence: TGTGCCAGCAGCTTCGCGTCGGGAGCATTTAATGAGCAGTTCTTC.

V and J are TRBV28 and TRBJ1-4; 11 nucleotides align to TRBD1. Per the germline V gene, CDR1 is MDHEN and CDR2 is SYDVKM. J gave up 1 base and V 0 bases, and 4 bases lay outside the gene matches. This CDR3 contains 18 residues. The CDR3 loop is CASSLWGTGGETNEKLFF. As DNA, the CDR3 is TGTGCCAGCAGTTTATGGGGGACAGGGGGGGAAACTAATGAAAAACTGTTTTTT.

The V and J genes are TRBV5-6 and TRBJ2-7; TRBD1 matches at 9 bases. CDR1 SGHDT and CDR2 YYEEEE come from the germline V gene. CDR3 length equals 14 residues. V dropped 4 bases and J dropped 9; count of bases not matched to a gene: 11. The DNA of the CDR3 is TGTGCCAGCAGCACACCCGGGACAGGGATCGCGCAGTACTTC. Its translation is CASSTPGTGIAQYF.

The V call is TRBV7-2, the J call TRBJ2-7; D call uncertain. The V gene's germline CDR1 is SGHTA and CDR2 FQGNSA. The length of the CDR3 is 11 residues. V dropped 5 bases and J dropped 3 bases, with 5 bases sitting between them. As DNA, the CDR3 is TGTGCCAGCAGCCCGGGCTACGAGCAGTACTTC. Amino acid sequence: CASSPGYEQYF.

There are a few counts of this clone. This sequence joins TRBV6-5 and TRBJ1-4; tentative D call: TRBD1 (6 bases). Germline CDR1 is MNHEY and CDR2 is SVGAGI. V dropped 2 bases and J dropped 7 bases, with 14 bases sitting between them. This CDR3 has 15 residues. CDR3: CASSYLRGQGEKLFF. The CDR3 nucleotides are TGTGCCAGCAGTTACCTCAGGGGACAAGGTGAAAAACTGTTTTTT.

This chain links TRBV4-3 with TRBJ2-7, with a tentative D call TRBD2 (6 bases). The CDR3 runs 18 residues. CDR1 and CDR2 (germline): LGHNA, YSLEER. Trimming cost V 0 bases and J 0 bases, with 18 bases left between them. This chain's CDR3 is CASSQDYLGGPSSYEQYF. As DNA, the CDR3 is TGCGCCAGCAGCCAAGATTACCTCGGGGGACCGAGCTCCTACGAGCAGTACTTC.

The CDR3 DNA sequence: TGTGCCAGCAGTTTTCGGGGACAGAATTCACCCCTCCACTTT. Its protein is CASSFRGQNSPLHF. The chain combines TRBV27 with TRBJ1-6; TRBD1 matches at 7 bases. Germline CDR1 reads MNHEY; CDR2 reads SMNVEV (reference sequence). V gave up 3 bases and J gave up 7 bases; unmatched junction bases: 3. This CDR3 has 14 amino acids.

This clone was seen only a few times. The chain carries TRBV5-5 and TRBJ1-4, with D unresolved. This CDR3 has 15 amino acids. Germline V CDR1 and CDR2: SGHKS, YYEKEE (reference sequence). The V gene lost 2 bases and the J gene lost 8 bases, with 16 bases spanning the gap. The CDR3 DNA follows: TGTGCCAGCAGCTTTGAGGGTGGAGAATGGGAAAAACTGTTTTTT. The encoded protein is CASSFEGGEWEKLFF.

This chain connects TRBV6-5 to TRBJ2-4; D is ambiguous. CDR3 length: 13 residues. The germline V gene has CDR1 MNHEY and CDR2 SVGAGI. The V and J ends lost 3 bases and 1 base respectively, with 4 bases between them. The CDR3 DNA is TGTGCCAGCAGTTATCGGGCCAAAAACATTCAGTACTTC. Amino acid sequence: CASSYRAKNIQYF.

V and J are TRBV5-4 and TRBJ1-2, with a tentative D call TRBD1 (5 bases). This CDR3 comprises 13 residues. The germline V gene encodes CDR1 SGHNT and CDR2 YYREEE (reference sequence). V dropped 4 bases and J dropped 4 bases, with 11 bases sitting between them. CDR3 loop: CASSARDTYGYTF. The CDR3 DNA follows: TGTGCCAGCAGCGCCAGGGATACCTATGGCTACACCTTC. Full variable domain (missing parts from reference TRBV5-4 and TRBJ1-2): ETGVTQSPTHLIKTRGQQVTLRCSSQSGHNTVSWYQQALGQGPQFIFQYYREEENGRGNFPPRFSGLQFPNYSSELNVNALELDDSALYLCASSARDTYGYTFGSGTRLTVV.

The V and J genes are TRBV25-1 and TRBJ2-3; no definite D call. Germline V lookup: CDR1 MGHDK, CDR2 SYGVNS. Trimming cost V 6 bases and J 2 bases, with 6 bases left between them. The CDR3 loop spans 12 amino acids. The CDR3 DNA is TGTGCCAGCAGCTCCTCCACAGATACGCAGTATTTT. It encodes CASSSSTDTQYF.

The V gene is TRBV7-9, the J gene TRBJ2-7; the match to TRBD2 covers 8 bases. CDR1 and CDR2 from the germline V gene are SEHNR and FQNEAQ (reference sequence). This CDR3 is built from 13 residues. Losses at the gene ends were 8 bases for V and 6 bases for J; bases not matched to a gene: 9. The CDR3 is CASSPGGGFEQYF. The CDR3 region has the DNA TGTGCCAGCTCCCCGGGAGGGGGGTTCGAGCAGTACTTC.

This clone was detected once. A read error may produce the germline difference seen at one junction end. Other DNA variants within this sample encode the same CDR3. The gene calls are TRBV20-1 and TRBJ2-4; the D gene is possibly TRBD2 (5 bases). The CDR3 is made up of 11 amino acids. Per germline, CDR1 DFQATT and CDR2 SNEGSKA (reference sequence). The CDR3 DNA sequence: TGTAGTGCTAGCCCGGGGAGTTTCCAGTACTTC. Its protein is CSASPGSFQYF.

This chain uses TRBV5-6 with TRBJ2-7; the D gene is possibly TRBD1 (6 bases). V dropped 4 bases and J dropped 7 bases, with 15 bases sitting between them. The CDR3 has 13 residues. From germline, CDR1 is SGHDT and CDR2 YYEEEE. The CDR3 DNA sequence: TGTGCCAGCAGCGACCTGGGGGCGAGGGAGCAGTACTTC. Residues: CASSDLGAREQYF.

This clone has a single count. The V call is TRBV27, the J call TRBJ2-7, with D perhaps matching TRBD2 (6 bases). This CDR3 contains 15 residues. V dropped 2 bases and J dropped 4 bases, with 15 bases sitting between them. In germline, CDR1 is MNHEY, CDR2 SMNVEV (reference sequence). The CDR3 DNA follows: TGTGCCAGCAGTTTAAGGGGAGGTCTTTCTTACGAGCAGTACTTC. It codes for CASSLRGGLSYEQYF.

J is TRBJ2-5 and V is TRBV19; 9 nucleotides agree with TRBD2. Germline CDR1 and CDR2: LNHDA and SQIVND (reference sequence). V was clipped by 5 bases and J by 3 bases; unmatched bases: 4. CDR3 length equals 14 residues. The CDR3 reads CASSHGLAKETQYF. CDR3 nucleotides: TGTGCCAGTAGTCATGGACTAGCGAAAGAGACCCAGTACTTC.